These 12 T cell receptor beta chains came from one sample sequenced in a study of blood T cell repertoires in COVID-19. The assay was immunoSEQ multiplex PCR, and TCRdb's table has in-frame clones only and misses some. This table has 250,000 to 300,000 clones, about 85% appearing once. Material for sequencing was PBMCs or T cells enriched from blood (not recorded which). The receptors stem from a woman aged 45-65 years who had been exposed to COVID-19.

The genes are TRBV7-2 and TRBJ2-3, with D perhaps matching TRBD2 (6 bases). The CDR3 totals 14 residues. V was clipped by 0 bases and J by 4 bases, with 8 bases between them. The V gene's germline CDR1 is SGHTA and CDR2 FQGNSA. The CDR3 reads CASSLAGEADTQYF. In DNA form, the CDR3 reads TGTGCCAGCAGCTTAGCCGGGGAGGCAGATACGCAGTATTTT. Using reference TRBV7-2 and TRBJ2-3 for the parts outside the CDR3, the full variable domain is GAGVSQSPSNKVTEKGKDVELRCDPISGHTALYWYRQSLGQGLEFLIYFQGNSAPDKSGLPSDRFSAERTGGSVSTLTIQRTQQEDSAVYLCASSLAGEADTQYFGPGTRLTVL.

This clone was seen once. The chain links TRBV10-3 to TRBJ2-3, with a possible D match to TRBD2 (6 bases). The CDR3 contains 14 residues. Deletions cut 3 bases from V and 9 bases from J, with 16 bases between. Germline V lookup: CDR1 ENHRY, CDR2 SYGVKD. CDR3 in DNA: TGTGCCATCAGTGATTTAAGGGAACGGGGGACGCAGTATTTT. Protein product: CAISDLRERGTQYF.

This chain joins TRBV11-2 and TRBJ2-3, with D tentatively TRBD2 (7 bases). The germline CDR1 and CDR2 sequences are SGHAT and FQNNGV. CDR3 length: 15 amino acids. V gave up 1 base and J gave up 3 bases, with 11 bases separating them. In DNA form, the CDR3 reads TGTGCCAGCAGCTTAGTAGGGGGGGGGACAGATACGCAGTATTTT. Protein: CASSLVGGGTDTQYF.

This chain joins TRBV6-5 and TRBJ1-4; 7 positions match TRBD1. Germline V gene lookup returns CDR1 MNHEY and CDR2 SVGAGI. The CDR3 sequence is 14 residues long. V lost 6 bases, J lost 8 bases, and 9 bases stayed unmatched. CDR3: CASSYRGSGEKLFF. CDR3 DNA: TGTGCCAGCAGCTACAGGGGTTCGGGCGAAAAACTGTTTTTT.

The chain employs TRBV2 and TRBJ1-6; 10 bases match TRBD1. Trimming cost V 8 bases and J 6 bases; bases outside gene matches: 1. CDR1 is SNHLY, CDR2 FYNNEI, per germline. The CDR3 length is 13 residues. As DNA, the CDR3 is TGTGCCAGCGGGACAGGGGCTAATTCACCCCTCCACTTT. Protein sequence: CASGTGANSPLHF.

This clone has only one observation. This sequence joins TRBV28 and TRBJ2-6; 10 bases are a match to TRBD2. The CDR3 contains 15 residues. Germline V gives CDR1 MDHEN, CDR2 SYDVKM. V dropped 7 bases and J dropped 12; count of bases not matched to a gene: 12. The CDR3: CASNPLTERGGVLTF. As DNA, the CDR3 is TGTGCCAGCAACCCCCTAACGGAGCGGGGGGGCGTCCTGACTTTC.

The chain couples TRBV29-1 to TRBJ1-1; a weak D match, TRBD1 (5 bases). Germline V gene sequence: CDR1 SQVTM, CDR2 ANQGSEA. V shed 3 bases and J shed 3 bases, with 14 bases lying between them. CDR3 size: 14 residues. The CDR3 DNA reads as TGCAGCGTTGATCCCACAGGACGTGACACTGAAGCTTTCTTT. Protein product: CSVDPTGRDTEAFF.

This clone showed up just once. The chain links TRBV12-3 or TRBV12-4 to TRBJ1-1; no firm D call. V was clipped by 6 bases and J by 5 bases, with 10 bases between them. The CDR3 length is 12 residues. CDR3 sequence reads: CASSPSGTEAFF. The CDR3 DNA reads as TGTGCCAGCAGCCCGTCGGGGACTGAAGCTTTCTTT.

The chain is built from TRBV2 and TRBJ1-2; TRBD1 matches 7 bases. V dropped 9 bases and J dropped 1; count of bases not matched to a gene: 14. The CDR3 consists of 16 residues. Germline V gene data show CDR1 as SNHLY and CDR2 as FYNNEI. In DNA form, the CDR3 reads TGTGCCAGTCGCCGGTTTGGGCAGGGGGTTAACTATGGCTACACCTTC. Amino acid sequence: CASRRFGQGVNYGYTF.

This chain joins TRBV19 and TRBJ2-1; maybe TRBD2 (5 bases). In germline, CDR1 is LNHDA, CDR2 SQIVND (reference sequence). There are 13 residues in the CDR3. The V gene lost 5 bases and the J gene lost 1 base, with 6 bases spanning the gap. The CDR3 region has the DNA TGTGCCAGTAGTTCGGGGTCCTACAATGAGCAGTTCTTC. Protein: CASSSGSYNEQFF.

The CDR3 loop is CASSLESGGPSGQFF. CDR3 in DNA: TGCGCCAGCAGCTTGGAGAGCGGGGGGCCCTCAGGGCAGTTCTTC. V usage is TRBV5-1 and J usage is TRBJ2-1; 9 nucleotides line up with TRBD2. CDR1 is SGHRS, CDR2 YFSETQ, per germline. With V trimmed by 0 bases and J by 12 bases, 10 bases remained unmatched. This CDR3 spans 15 amino acids. Complete variable domain (other parts from reference TRBV5-1 and TRBJ2-1): KAGVTQTPRYLIKTRGQQVTLSCSPISGHRSVSWYQQTPGQGLQFLFEYFSETQRNKGNFPGRFSGRQFSNSRSEMNVSTLELGDSALYLCASSLESGGPSGQFFGPGTRLTVL.

This sequence joins TRBV7-9 and TRBJ1-6; 9 bases map to TRBD1. Looked up from germline, CDR1 is SEHNR and CDR2 is FQNEAQ (reference sequence). V lost 5 bases and J lost 9; bases outside the gene matches: 11. The CDR3 runs to 16 residues. The DNA for the CDR3 is TGTGCCAGCAGCCGGCGGTTGGGACAGGGAATTTCACCCCTCCACTTT. It encodes CASSRRLGQGISPLHF.